This T cell receptor (beta chain) comes out of a study of technical replicates of blood from several donors. This CDR3 is built from 13 residues. CDR1 is MRHNA and CDR2 is SNTAGT in the germline V gene. V lost 5 bases, J lost 0 bases, and 7 bases lay in between. Generated by immunoSEQ multiplex PCR, the TCRdb table keeps only in-frame clones and is missing some. The data show about 76,000 clones, approximately 96% seen once. Material for sequencing was T cells isolated from PBMCs. This sequence originates from a human donor in good health. The chain has TRBV6-4 and TRBJ1-1; TRBD1 is a possible D gene (5 bases). CDR3 bases: TGTGCCAGCAGTCACAGGTTGAACACTGAAGCTTTCTTT. It yields the protein CASSHRLNTEAFF.